Listed here are 18 T cell receptor beta chains from one sample, sequenced in a study of T cell responses to AZD1222 COVID-19 vaccine. Only in-frame clones appear in the TCRdb table, and some are missing; sequencing was by immunoSEQ multiplex PCR. Of around 100,000 clones in the sample, around 90% were seen once. The starting material was peripheral blood, obtained 28 days after the second AZD1222 dose. All receptors derive from an adult who received the AZD1222 COVID-19 vaccine.

In this sample, this clone turned up many times. The J gene is TRBJ2-7, the V gene TRBV7-9, with D perhaps matching TRBD2 (6 bases). This CDR3 region has 12 residues. Trimming removed 4 bases at V and 3 bases at J, with 7 bases between. Per the germline V gene, CDR1 is SEHNR and CDR2 is FQNEAQ (reference sequence). DNA for the CDR3: TGTGCCAGCAGCTCGGACTACTACGAGCAGTACTTC. Translated: CASSSDYYEQYF.

This sequence joins TRBV28 and TRBJ1-4; D is unresolved. From germline, CDR1 is MDHEN and CDR2 SYDVKM. There are 14 residues in the CDR3. Trimming stripped 1 base from V and 4 bases from J, with 7 bases between. For the CDR3, the DNA is TGTGCCAGCAGTTTATCCAGCCATAATGAAAAACTGTTTTTT. Protein: CASSLSSHNEKLFF.

This clone has more than one count but fewer than ten. The CDR3 protein is CASSLGQNYGYTF. CDR3 DNA sequence: TGTGCCAGCAGCTTGGGACAGAACTATGGCTACACCTTC. The rearrangement links TRBV13 to TRBJ1-2; 7 bases map to TRBD1. Germline V gene sequence: CDR1 PRHDT, CDR2 FYEKMQ (reference sequence). With 3 bases clipped from V and 2 bases from J, the junction kept 0 bases outside the gene matches. The CDR3 runs 13 residues.

V usage is TRBV28 and J usage is TRBJ1-1, with a weak D call TRBD1 (5 bases). This CDR3 contains 13 residues. The V end was cut by 8 bases, the J end by 4 bases, with 14 bases between. Per the germline V gene, CDR1 is MDHEN and CDR2 is SYDVKM. The CDR3 DNA follows: TGTGCCAGCCGAGCCACAGGAAGCACTGAAGCTTTCTTT. Protein product: CASRATGSTEAFF. Variable domain in full (rest from reference TRBV28 and TRBJ1-1): DVKVTQSSRYLVKRTGEKVFLECVQDMDHENMFWYRQDPGLGLRLIYFSYDVKMKEKGDIPEGYSVSREKKERFSLILESASTNQTSMYLCASRATGSTEAFFGQGTRLTVV.

The rearrangement joins TRBV30 to TRBJ1-1, with D possibly matching TRBD1 (5 bases). The CDR3 contains 15 residues. Trimming left V 3 bases short and J 2 bases short, with 16 bases between. The V gene's germline CDR1 is GTSNPN and CDR2 SVGIG (reference sequence). In nucleotides, the CDR3 is TGTGCCTGGAGCTTTCCGGGACGAAGAAACACTGAAGCTTTCTTT. Encoded protein: CAWSFPGRRNTEAFF.

The V call is TRBV2, the J call TRBJ1-6, with unresolved D. Between the trimmed V and J ends, which lost 8 bases and 8 bases, there was a span of 13 bases. The germline CDR1 and CDR2 sequences are SNHLY and FYNNEI. The CDR3 consists of 13 residues. CDR3 amino acids: CASRRESDSPLHF. CDR3 coding DNA: TGTGCCAGCCGTAGGGAAAGTGATTCACCCCTCCACTTT.

The chain carries TRBV2 and TRBJ1-5; TRBD1 aligns across 7 bases. With 6 bases clipped from V and 0 bases from J, the junction kept 5 bases outside the gene matches. Germline CDR1 and CDR2: SNHLY and FYNNEI. This CDR3 region has 15 residues. DNA for the CDR3: TGTGCCAGCAGCCTTGACAGGGTTAGCAATCAGCCCCAGCATTTT. It yields the protein CASSLDRVSNQPQHF. The full variable domain, completed using reference TRBV2 and TRBJ1-5, is EPEVTQTPSHQVTQMGQEVILRCVPISNHLYFYWYRQILGQKVEFLVSFYNNEISEKSEIFDDQFSVERPDGSNFTLKIRSTKLEDSAMYFCASSLDRVSNQPQHFGDGTRLSIL.

This sequence joins TRBV10-2 and TRBJ2-3; 10 bases map to TRBD2. The length of the CDR3 is 16 residues. The germline V gene encodes CDR1 WSHSY and CDR2 SAAADI. Losses at the gene ends were 2 bases for V and 1 base for J; bases not matched to a gene: 3. CDR3 loop: CASSEPLAGGTDTQYF. The DNA for the CDR3 is TGCGCCAGCAGTGAGCCGCTAGCGGGAGGCACAGATACGCAGTATTTT.

The chain carries TRBV7-6 and TRBJ2-3; TRBD1 matches 10 bases. This CDR3 is built from 14 residues. The trim removed 5 bases at V and 4 bases at J, leaving 3 bases unmatched. CDR1 is SGHVS and CDR2 is FNYEAQ in the germline V gene. The CDR3 region is CASSAGQGADTQYF. The CDR3 region has the DNA TGTGCCAGCAGCGCAGGACAGGGGGCAGATACGCAGTATTTT.

The V and J genes are TRBV4-1 and TRBJ2-3, with D uncertain. The V and J ends lost 1 base and 0 bases respectively, with 8 bases between them. The germline V gene has CDR1 MGHRA and CDR2 YSYEKL. The CDR3 sequence is 15 residues long. CDR3 sequence (DNA): TGCGCCAGCAGCCAAGTGTATCCTAGCACAGATACGCAGTATTTT. Protein: CASSQVYPSTDTQYF.

This chain uses TRBV10-3 with TRBJ1-3; D call uncertain. CDR1 is ENHRY and CDR2 is SYGVKD in the germline V gene. V was trimmed by 10 bases and J by 0 bases, leaving 19 bases between them. The CDR3 covers 16 residues. DNA for the CDR3: TGTGCCACCACCCCCCCCGGCTCTGTCTCTGGAAACACCATATATTTT. Translating gives CATTPPGSVSGNTIYF.

J is TRBJ2-1 and V is TRBV21-1; TRBD1 is the table's D call, not checked against the DNA. TRBV21-1 is recorded as a pseudogene. The CDR3 is 15 residues long. Here the CDR3 reads CASSKPTGWVNEQFF. CDR3 nucleotide sequence: TGTGCCAGCAGCAAACCTACAGGGTGGGTGAATGAGCAGTTCTTC.

This chain uses TRBV25-1 with TRBJ2-3, with D unresolved. The CDR3 spans 14 residues. V lost 1 base and J 5 bases, leaving 10 bases between the germline ends. Germline V lookup: CDR1 MGHDK, CDR2 SYGVNS. This CDR3 is CASSEFSGGDTQYF. CDR3 nucleotide sequence: TGTGCCAGCAGTGAATTTTCGGGTGGAGATACGCAGTATTTT.

A few counts support this clone. The V gene is TRBV7-6, the J gene TRBJ2-1, with TRBD2 matching 13 bases. CDR3 length: 16 residues. V gave up 5 bases and J gave up 8 bases; unmatched junction bases: 9. CDR1 and CDR2 (germline): SGHVS, FNYEAQ. CDR3 in DNA: TGTGCCAGCAGCCCGACTAGCGGGAGGTTACTACATGAGCAGTTCTTC. Its protein product is CASSPTSGRLLHEQFF. Full variable domain (outside the CDR3, taken from reference TRBV7-6 and TRBJ2-1): GAGVSQSPRYKVTKRGQDVALRCDPISGHVSLYWYRQALGQGPEFLTYFNYEAQQDKSGLPNDRFSAERPEGSISTLTIQRTEQRDSAMYRCASSPTSGRLLHEQFFGPGTRLTVL.

V usage is TRBV30 and J usage is TRBJ1-1; possibly TRBD1 for D (6 bases). Looked up from germline, CDR1 is GTSNPN and CDR2 is SVGIG (reference sequence). The CDR3 extends over 11 amino acids. V lost 3 bases to trimming and J lost 8 bases, with 10 bases between them. The CDR3 DNA sequence: TGTGCCTGGAGCGGACAGTCAGAAGCTTTCTTT. Translation gives CAWSGQSEAFF.

V gene TRBV4-2 combines with J gene TRBJ2-3, with D unresolved. V lost 0 bases and J lost 2, with 9 bases in between. The CDR3 runs to 15 residues. Germline CDR1 and CDR2: LGHNA and YNFKEQ. CDR3 sequence reads: CASSQDGAITDTQYF. The DNA for the CDR3 is TGTGCCAGCAGCCAAGATGGCGCAATCACAGATACGCAGTATTTT.

J is TRBJ2-7 and V is TRBV7-2, with 9 bases fitting TRBD1. This CDR3 region has 15 residues. The germline gives CDR1 SGHTA, CDR2 FQGNSA. With V trimmed by 0 bases and J by 5 bases, 5 bases remained unmatched. This chain's CDR3 is CASSLARTGANEQYF. CDR3 DNA sequence: TGTGCCAGCAGCTTAGCTAGGACAGGGGCCAACGAGCAGTACTTC.

The chain has TRBV6-5 and TRBJ1-2; a weak D match, TRBD1 (5 bases). The CDR3 consists of 14 residues. CDR1 and CDR2 from the germline V gene are MNHEY and SVGAGI. V lost 0 bases and J 3 bases, leaving 8 bases between the germline ends. CDR3 DNA: TGTGCCAGCAGTTACTCAGGGGCGGACTATGGCTACACCTTC. Translating it yields CASSYSGADYGYTF.